Given below is one T cell receptor beta chain in context. The antigen remains unidentified. This CDR3 has 15 residues. From germline, CDR1 is MNHNS and CDR2 SASEGT. These data belong to a study of T cells expressing NK-cell markers. Study at large: Investigators obtained TCR beta repertoires from sorted CD3+CD56+NKG2C+, CD3+CD56+NKG2C- and CD3+CD56-NKG2C+ T cells.

General study results and limits: Dominant NKG2C+ clonotype frequencies of 1.0-7.0% of CD8+ T cells were measured in several donors.

Researchers built TCR beta cDNA using 5'RACE template switching with UMIs. TCRdb re-called the 5' RACE reads and shows each CDR3 protein once, DNA omitted. Its listing shows some 410,000 distinct CDR3 sequences. This TCR derives from a woman aged 18 to 75 in good health. Sample: blood T cells: a sorted CD56 or NKG2C T cell subset, CD4+ or CD8+ T cells, or bulk PBMC T cells (not recorded which). The chain combines TRBV6-1 with TRBJ1-5; TCRdb outputs TRBD1, but without DNA this stays unchecked. The CDR3 sequence: CASSGRDRAVIAQHF.